A selection of T cell receptor beta chains follows, all from one sample in a study of OX40 agonist ivuxolimab in advanced cancers. Generated by immunoSEQ multiplex PCR, the TCRdb table keeps only in-frame clones and is missing some. Here the sample spans 55,000 to 80,000 clones, around 82% being singletons. The specimen comprised CD4+ or CD8+ T cells sorted from blood, sampled in a trial of the OX40 agonist ivuxolimab. Receptors originate from an adult with an advanced solid tumor such as melanoma, head and neck, liver or kidney cancer. The CDR3 runs from the conserved cysteine through the conserved F or W. A D gene is named only where the DNA matches it firmly. The size entry is marked missing in some rows and otherwise reads once, few, many or a size class.

>TRBD1|TRBV19|TRBJ1-4|NA
CASSTGFNEKLFF
TGTGCCAGTTCGACAGGGTTTAATGAAAAACTGTTTTTT
>NA|TRBV2|TRBJ1-5|NA
CASSEARRGGSNQPQHF
TGTGCCAGCAGTGAAGCGCGTCGGGGCGGGAGCAATCAGCCCCAGCATTTT
>NA|TRBV7-8|TRBJ1-4|NA
CASSPLRGAGEKLFF
TGTGCCAGCAGCCCCCTTAGGGGGGCCGGTGAAAAACTGTTTTTT
>NA|TRBV19|TRBJ1-5|NA
CASSITPQGNQPQHF
TGTGCCAGTAGTATTACCCCTCAAGGCAATCAGCCCCAGCATTTT
>NA|TRBV7-9|TRBJ1-6|NA
CASSRDYSPLHF
TGTGCCAGCAGCCGGGATTACTCACCCCTCCACTTT
>TRBD2|TRBV5-1|TRBJ2-1|medium-sized
CASSSLAGGPLDNEQFF
TGCGCCAGCAGCTCGTTAGCGGGGGGACCCCTGGACAATGAGCAGTTCTTC
>NA|TRBV2|TRBJ1-1|once
CASSLDSTATEAFF
TGTGCCAGCAGTTTGGACTCGACGGCAACTGAAGCTTTCTTT
>NA|TRBV7-2|TRBJ1-1|NA
CASSPQRGLGTEAFF
TGTGCCAGCAGCCCGCAGCGGGGGCTAGGGACTGAAGCTTTCTTT
>NA|TRBV6-1|TRBJ1-1|NA
CASSASSAGSTEAFF
TGTGCCAGCAGTGCATCATCTGCAGGGTCCACTGAAGCTTTCTTT
>TRBD1|TRBV14|TRBJ1-6|NA
CASSWDRGNSPLHF
TGTGCCAGCAGCTGGGACAGGGGGAATTCACCCCTCCACTTT
>NA|TRBV29-1|TRBJ2-6|NA
CSVDWDTGSSGANVLTF
TGCAGCGTTGATTGGGATACAGGGTCCTCTGGGGCCAACGTCCTGACTTTC
>NA|TRBV6-1|TRBJ2-2|once
CASSNTGELFF
TGTGCCAGCAGTAACACCGGGGAGCTGTTTTTT
>TRBD2|TRBV2|TRBJ2-5|NA
CASSEAGLDDF
TGTGCCAGCAGTGAAGCGGGACTAGACGACTTC
>NA|TRBV5-5|TRBJ1-5|NA
CASSWGDRYANQPQHF
TGTGCCAGCAGCTGGGGTGACAGATACGCTAATCAGCCCCAGCATTTT
>TRBD1|TRBV2|TRBJ1-6|NA
CASMLETGGFSPLHF
TGTGCCAGCATGCTGGAGACAGGGGGCTTCTCACCCCTCCACTTT
>TRBD1|TRBV5-1|TRBJ1-1|once
CASSIGDRVNTEAFF
TGCGCCAGCAGCATAGGGGACAGGGTGAACACTGAAGCTTTCTTT
>NA|TRBV18|TRBJ1-5|NA
CATATGTGYQPQHF
TGTGCCACCGCCACAGGGACGGGGTATCAGCCCCAGCATTTT
>TRBD1|TRBV7-7|TRBJ1-3|NA
CASSSGTGSNSGNTIYF
TGTGCCAGCAGCTCTGGGACAGGGTCAAACTCTGGAAACACCATATATTTT
>NA|TRBV11-2|TRBJ1-6|few
CASSRQAGNSPLHF
TGTGCCAGCAGCCGTCAGGCCGGTAATTCACCCCTCCACTTT
>NA|TRBV6-1|TRBJ1-6|few
CASSEVQFNSPLHF
TGTGCCAGCAGTGAGGTACAGTTTAATTCACCCCTCCACTTT
>NA|TRBV27|TRBJ2-2|NA
CASSLFPPHAGELFF
TGTGCCAGCAGTTTGTTTCCCCCCCACGCCGGGGAGCTGTTTTTT
>NA|TRBV27|TRBJ1-1|NA
CASTNWPPNTGTEAFF
TGTGCCAGCACGAACTGGCCCCCAAACACCGGCACTGAAGCTTTCTTT
>NA|TRBV9|TRBJ2-5|NA
CASSVAGETQYF
TGTGCCAGCAGCGTAGCGGGAGAGACCCAGTACTTC
>NA|TRBV27|TRBJ1-2|NA
CASSLGGARGYTF
TGTGCCAGCAGTTTGGGGGGGGCGCGTGGCTACACCTTC
>NA|TRBV15|TRBJ1-1|NA
CATSRDVAEAFF
TGTGCCACCAGCAGAGACGTAGCTGAAGCTTTCTTT
>NA|TRBV11-2|TRBJ1-6|few
CASSLDGGDNSPLHF
TGTGCCAGCAGCTTAGACGGAGGGGATAATTCACCCCTCCACTTT
>NA|TRBV19|TRBJ1-2|NA
CASSTSTVYGYTF
TGTGCCAGTAGTACCTCGACCGTCTATGGCTACACCTTC
>NA|TRBV2|TRBJ1-4|once
CASSDMGRKLFF
TGTGCCAGCAGTGATATGGGGCGGAAACTGTTTTTT
>NA|TRBV5-5|TRBJ1-2|NA
CASSQGDGLLYTF
TGTGCCAGCAGCCAAGGGGACGGACTACTCTACACCTTC
>NA|TRBV15|TRBJ1-1|NA
CATSREIGLLNTEAFF
TGTGCCACCAGCAGAGAAATCGGTCTGTTGAACACTGAAGCTTTCTTT
>TRBD1|TRBV18|TRBJ1-1|NA
CASSTGQDTEAFF
TGTGCCAGCTCAACTGGACAGGACACTGAAGCTTTCTTT
>NA|TRBV7-2|TRBJ2-3|NA
CASTQGDTQYF
TGTGCCAGCACCCAAGGGGATACGCAGTATTTT
>NA|TRBV7-6|TRBJ2-7|NA
CASSLFEKGGEDEQYF
TGTGCCAGCAGCTTATTCGAAAAAGGGGGGGAGGACGAGCAGTACTTC
>NA|TRBV7-2|TRBJ1-2|NA
CASSPQANYGYTF
TGTGCCAGCAGCCCACAGGCTAACTATGGCTACACCTTC
>NA|TRBV2|TRBJ2-5|NA
CASNYQETQYF
TGTGCCAGCAATTACCAAGAGACCCAGTACTTC
>NA|TRBV7-9|TRBJ1-1|NA
CASSLTGDTEAFF
TGTGCCAGCAGCTTAACGGGGGACACTGAAGCTTTCTTT
>TRBD1|TRBV6-1|TRBJ1-4|NA
CASGTGQGFDEKLFF
TGTGCCAGCGGCACAGGACAGGGTTTTGATGAAAAACTGTTTTTT
>NA|TRBV7-2|TRBJ1-6|NA
CASSLGTANSPLHF
TGTGCCAGCAGCTTAGGGACAGCAAATTCACCCCTCCACTTT